This entry concerns a single T cell receptor beta chain. Its antigen is not identified. The data are from a study of cytomegalovirus exposure and HLA in healthy donors. Study-wide background: Most genotyped donors, 65% to 90% of some 400, had Caucasian-associated genetic ancestry.

General study points: For most TCR beta V segments, an earlier analysis put the productive rate at about 90% or about 30% of the time. In a later analysis, productive TCRs from donors in an Asian-associated ancestry cluster reportedly carried fewer N-insertions than the cohort mean.

Trimming took 1 base from V and 6 from J, leaving 11 bases between them. The CDR3 length is 15 residues. Per the germline V gene, CDR1 is SGHDT and CDR2 is YYEEEE. The PCR contained 60 Vbeta and 13 Jbeta primers. Sequencing was performed with immunoSEQ multiplex PCR; in TCRdb, only in-frame clones are kept and a portion is missing. The table lists approximately 87,000 clones, almost 85% of them singletons, with around 5.6% in the top ten. Input material: PBMCs. V and J are TRBV5-6 and TRBJ1-6; D uncertain. The sequence was collected from a young woman in good health and CMV-seropositive. CDR3 DNA: TGTGCCAGCAGCTTGTGGGGAGGGCTTAATTCACCCCTCCACTTT. It translates to CASSLWGGLNSPLHF. Variable domain in full (rest from reference TRBV5-6 and TRBJ1-6): DAGVTQSPTHLIKTRGQQVTLRCSPKSGHDTVSWYQQALGQGPQFIFQYYEEEERQRGNFPDRFSGHQFPNYSSELNVNALLLGDSALYLCASSLWGGLNSPLHFGNGTRLTVT.